These 9 T cell receptor beta chains came from one sample sequenced in a study of control samples from healthy donors and cancer patients. Clones were read by immunoSEQ multiplex PCR, and TCRdb kept only the in-frame ones, dropping some. In the table there are 45,000 to 65,000 clones, about nine tenths of which are singletons. Specimen: PBMCs. The receptors here all came from a man aged 45-65 years with head and neck cancer.

The chain carries TRBV5-4 and TRBJ2-1, with TRBD2 matching over 8 bases. The CDR3 loop spans 16 amino acids. After removal of 5 bases from V and 0 bases from J, the junction contained 7 bases not matched to a gene. Germline loops: CDR1 SGHNT, CDR2 YYREEE (reference sequence). CDR3 protein: CASRSTSGSSYNEQFF. CDR3 in DNA: TGTGCCAGCAGATCTACTAGCGGCAGCTCCTACAATGAGCAGTTCTTC.

The chain employs TRBV19 and TRBJ1-1; possibly TRBD1 for D (6 bases). Germline V lookup: CDR1 LNHDA, CDR2 SQIVND (reference sequence). Trimming cost V 4 bases and J 5 bases, with 8 bases left between them. The CDR3 is made up of 12 amino acids. The CDR3 region has the DNA TGTGCCAGTAGTAACAGGGATACTGAAGCTTTCTTT. It encodes CASSNRDTEAFF.

In this sample, this clone turned up once. V and J are TRBV10-2 and TRBJ1-3, with 7 bases that match TRBD1. Germline trimming cut 3 bases from V and 2 bases from J; bases unmatched to any gene: 1. The CDR3 has 14 amino acids. The germline gives CDR1 WSHSY, CDR2 SAAADI. The CDR3 DNA follows: TGCGCCAGCAGTGAAGGGGGCGCTGGAAACACCATATATTTT. Encoded protein: CASSEGGAGNTIYF.

This chain links TRBV3-1 (or the pseudogene TRBV3-2) with TRBJ2-7; TRBD2 matches 8 bases. Germline CDR1 LGHDT, CDR2 YNNKEL (reference sequence). V gave up 0 bases and J gave up 1 base; unmatched junction bases: 8. The length of the CDR3 is 17 residues. DNA for the CDR3: TGTGCCAGCAGCCAAGAATCGGGACTAGGGTGGTCCTACGAGCAGTACTTC. Its protein product is CASSQESGLGWSYEQYF.

The chain links TRBV7-2 to TRBJ2-2; 8 positions match TRBD2. The CDR3 sequence is 16 residues long. V shed 4 bases and J 1 base; nucleotides not matched to a gene: 5. CDR1 is SGHTA and CDR2 is FQGNSA in the germline V gene. This CDR3 reads CASSSGGRGNTGELFF. The CDR3 DNA follows: TGTGCCAGCAGCTCGGGGGGGCGAGGGAACACCGGGGAGCTGTTTTTT. Full variable domain (missing parts from reference TRBV7-2 and TRBJ2-2): GAGVSQSPSNKVTEKGKDVELRCDPISGHTALYWYRQSLGQGLEFLIYFQGNSAPDKSGLPSDRFSAERTGGSVSTLTIQRTQQEDSAVYLCASSSGGRGNTGELFFGEGSRLTVL.

CDR3 sequence: CASSTTGVSNTGELFF. The DNA of the CDR3 is TGTGCCAGCAGCACAACAGGGGTCTCGAACACCGGGGAGCTGTTTTTT. The chain links TRBV7-3 to TRBJ2-2; 7 bases are a match to TRBD1. The CDR3 has 16 amino acids. Germline CDR1 is SGHTA and CDR2 is FQGTGA. V shed 5 bases, J shed 0 bases, and the junction held 6 bases outside the gene matches.

This clone was picked up one time. This rearrangement joins TRBV19 to TRBJ2-7; TRBD1 matches at 9 bases. Looked up from germline, CDR1 is LNHDA and CDR2 is SQIVND (reference sequence). V lost 6 bases to trimming and J lost 3 bases; unmatched junction nucleotides: 6. CDR3 length equals 14 residues. CDR3 bases: TGTGCCAGTAGCTTAACAGGGGGCGGCTACGAGCAGTACTTC. It yields the protein CASSLTGGGYEQYF.

V gene TRBV4-3 combines with J gene TRBJ2-5, with D maybe TRBD1 (6 bases). CDR1 LGHNA and CDR2 YSLEER come from the germline V gene. The CDR3 length is 15 residues. Deletions cut 2 bases from V and 1 base from J, with 11 bases between. The CDR3 DNA reads as TGCGCCAGCAGCCAAAATACAGGGACCCAAGAGACCCAGTACTTC. Its protein is CASSQNTGTQETQYF.

The gene calls are TRBV29-1 and TRBJ1-4, with D unresolved. This CDR3 region has 12 residues. Germline V gene sequence: CDR1 SQVTM, CDR2 ANQGSEA. V shed 6 bases and J shed 3 bases, with 8 bases lying between them. CDR3 DNA: TGCAGCGTGGGGTTGGCTAATGAAAAACTGTTTTTT. It codes for CSVGLANEKLFF.